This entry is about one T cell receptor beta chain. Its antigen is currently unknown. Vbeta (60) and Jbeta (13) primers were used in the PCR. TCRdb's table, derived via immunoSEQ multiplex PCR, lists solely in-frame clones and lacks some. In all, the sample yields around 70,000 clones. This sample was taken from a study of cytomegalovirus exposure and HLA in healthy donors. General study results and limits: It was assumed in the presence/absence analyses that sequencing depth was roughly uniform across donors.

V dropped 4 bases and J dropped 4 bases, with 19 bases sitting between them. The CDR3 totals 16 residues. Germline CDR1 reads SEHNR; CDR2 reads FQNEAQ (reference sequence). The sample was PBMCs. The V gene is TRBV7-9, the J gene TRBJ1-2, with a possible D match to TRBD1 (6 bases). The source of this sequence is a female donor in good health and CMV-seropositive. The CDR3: CASSSRNRALGYGYTF. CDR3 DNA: TGTGCCAGCAGCTCCCGAAACAGGGCACTAGGCTATGGCTACACCTTC. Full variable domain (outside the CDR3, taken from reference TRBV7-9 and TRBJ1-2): DTGVSQNPRHKITKRGQNVTFRCDPISEHNRLYWYRQTLGQGPEFLTYFQNEAQLEKSRLLSDRFSAERPKGSFSTLEIQRTEQGDSAMYLCASSSRNRALGYGYTFGSGTRLTVV.